The TCR beta chain under discussion was sequenced for a study of shared clonotypes between healthy human individuals. Study background: Each donor's CD4 naive and CD4 memory cells filled three plates apiece, CD8 naive two, and CD8 memory one.

Clones were read by immunoSEQ multiplex PCR, and TCRdb kept only the in-frame ones, dropping some. The repertoire holds about 1.5 million clones, with approximately 98% as singletons. V lost 2 bases and J lost 6, with 13 bases in between. CDR3 length: 14 amino acids. From germline, CDR1 is MGHDK and CDR2 SYGVNS. All donors were healthy HIV-negative adults lacking recent acute infections or vaccinations. Adult Caucasians living in Nashville, Tennessee made up all of the donors. The TCR originated in a man under 40 in good health. What was sequenced was naive CD4+ T cells sorted from blood. Subset reported: CD45RA+ positively selected. The chain uses TRBV25-1 and TRBJ1-2, with a weak D call TRBD1 (5 bases). The CDR3 nucleotides read TGTGCCAGCAGTGAAATTTGGGACGTCGATGGCTACACCTTC. Protein: CASSEIWDVDGYTF.